Listed below are T cell receptor beta chains from one sample, sequenced in a study of vaccination effects on CD4 cells after COVID-19. Their recognized antigens are unknown. Sequencing used immunoSEQ multiplex PCR; TCRdb keeps in-frame clones, though not all of them. Here the sample spans tens of thousands of clones, 75% to 85% being singletons. This sample comprised CD4+ T cells from PBMCs cultured with SARS-CoV-2 spike peptides, obtained before COVID-19 vaccination. The receptors originated from a human donor who received a COVID-19 vaccine. Both conserved end residues are part of each CDR3. The order of the fields is V gene, D gene, clone size, J gene, CDR3 DNA, CDR3 protein. The D gene is left open where the match is weak. Not all rows give a size; the values are once, few, many and, for expanded clones, a class.

TRBV6-5	NA	few	TRBJ1-5	TGTGCCAGCAATCGGGCCTATAGCAATCAGCCCCAGCATTTT	CASNRAYSNQPQHF
TRBV9	TRBD1	NA	TRBJ2-7	TGTGCCAGCAGCGTCGCAGCGGGACAGGGCGGGTCCTACGAGCAGTACTTC	CASSVAAGQGGSYEQYF
TRBV6-5	NA	NA	TRBJ2-3	TGTGCCAGCAGACCCGGGGGAAGCACAGATACGCAGTATTTT	CASRPGGSTDTQYF
TRBV28	TRBD1	NA	TRBJ2-3	TGTGCCAGCAGTCGAATACAGGGGGCGGCAGATACGCAGTATTTT	CASSRIQGAADTQYF
TRBV10-3	TRBD2	NA	TRBJ2-3	TGTGCCATCAGTAGCGGGAGACGAGGCACAGATACGCAGTATTTT	CAISSGRRGTDTQYF
TRBV2	TRBD1	NA	TRBJ1-2	TGTGCCAGCAGTGATCAAACAGGGGAAGTTTTCGGCTACACCTTC	CASSDQTGEVFGYTF
TRBV29-1	NA	NA	TRBJ2-5	TGCAGCGTTGAGTCAAGCGAGTGGAGGCAAGAGACCCAGTACTTC	CSVESSEWRQETQYF
TRBV7-2	NA	NA	TRBJ1-3	TGTGCCAGCAGCTTAGCCAGTTGGAGCTCTGGAAACACCATATATTTT	CASSLASWSSGNTIYF
TRBV28	NA	NA	TRBJ1-1	TGTGCCAGCAGTTTGGGGAAGATGAACACTGAAGCTTTCTTT	CASSLGKMNTEAFF
TRBV19	NA	NA	TRBJ1-4	TGTGCCAGTAGTCTAATGAGGGGAGCGACTAATGAAAAACTGTTTTTT	CASSLMRGATNEKLFF
TRBV6-4	NA	few	TRBJ2-2	TGTGCCAGCAGTGACTCAGGCACCGGGGAGCTGTTTTTT	CASSDSGTGELFF
TRBV4-2	NA	NA	TRBJ2-5	TGTGCCAGCAGCCAAGAAGGCAGGAGCCGCCAAGAGACCCAGTACTTC	CASSQEGRSRQETQYF
TRBV12-5	NA	NA	TRBJ1-5	TGTGCTAGTGGTTTGGCGATACAGGGACCCCTTGGGCCCCAGCATTTT	CASGLAIQGPLGPQHF
TRBV2	NA	NA	TRBJ1-3	TGTGCCAGCAGTGTTAAGGGGCCAGGAAACACCATATATTTT	CASSVKGPGNTIYF
TRBV4-3	NA	NA	TRBJ1-1	TGCGCCAGCAGCCAAGAGGGGGTGAACACTGAAGCTTTCTTT	CASSQEGVNTEAFF
TRBV5-1	NA	NA	TRBJ1-2	TGCGCCAGCAGCTTGGGTTGGACGGAAGGTGGCTATGGCTACACCTTC	CASSLGWTEGGYGYTF
TRBV6-1	NA	once	TRBJ1-4	TGTGCCAGCAGTGAACACAGACAGAGACTCACCACCAAAGGCCATGAAAAACTGTTTTTT	CASSEHRQRLTTKGHEKLFF
TRBV6-5	NA	NA	TRBJ2-4	TGTGCCAGCAGTTACAGGCATATTCAGTACTTC	CASSYRHIQYF
TRBV5-1	NA	NA	TRBJ2-3	TGCGCCAGCAGCTTGGGTGCACGTAGCACAGATACGCAGTATTTT	CASSLGARSTDTQYF
TRBV2	NA	NA	TRBJ2-2	TGTGCCAGCAGTGAAGGGGGGGACAGAAACACCGGGGAGCTGTTTTTT	CASSEGGDRNTGELFF
TRBV5-1	TRBD1	NA	TRBJ1-1	TGCGCCAGCAGCCCTATAACAGGGGGCGCAAAAGCTTTCTTT	CASSPITGGAKAFF
TRBV7-9	NA	NA	TRBJ1-1	TGTGCCAGCAGCAGAGAACCGGGACGGACCCACACTGAAGCTTTCTTT	CASSREPGRTHTEAFF
TRBV7-9	NA	few	TRBJ2-3	TGTGCCAGCAGCTTAGGGACCGGCGATACGCAGTATTTT	CASSLGTGDTQYF